These 23 T cell receptor beta chains were all obtained from the same sample, sequenced in a study of vaccination effects on CD4 cells after COVID-19. Before any sequencing was done, the ViraFEST assay used viral peptide pools to expand antigen-specific CD4+ T cells. Following 10 days of culture, CD4+ T cells were isolated. The vaccine recipients had no prior SARS-CoV-2 infection, with negative nucleocapsid antibodies. The protocol was immunoSEQ multiplex PCR, while the TCRdb copy is restricted to in-frame clones and leaves out a portion. This repertoire shows about 71,000 clones, approximately 80% found once; its top ten account for 12%. Their antigens remain unidentified. The input for sequencing was CD4+ T cells from PBMCs cultured with SARS-CoV-2 spike peptides, taken before COVID-19 vaccination. Receptors originate from a human donor who received a COVID-19 vaccine.

J is TRBJ2-7 and V is TRBV6-6, with D possibly matching TRBD1 (6 bases). The CDR3 has 13 amino acids. V dropped 2 bases and J dropped 4 bases, with 9 bases sitting between them. Germline V gene sequence: CDR1 MNHNY, CDR2 SVGAGI (reference sequence). In nucleotides, the CDR3 is TGTGCCAGCAGTTACAAACAGGGTTACGAGCAGTACGTC. Translation: CASSYKQGYEQYV.

The rearrangement joins TRBV20-1 to TRBJ1-2; D gene uncertain. Germline V gene lookup returns CDR1 DFQATT and CDR2 SNEGSKA (reference sequence). Trimming cost V 5 bases and J 1 base, with 5 bases left between them. The CDR3 loop spans 11 amino acids. In DNA form, the CDR3 reads TGCAGTGCTTCTAATAACTATGGCTACACCTTC. The encoded protein is CSASNNYGYTF.

The chain is built from TRBV14 and TRBJ2-6, with 8 nucleotides matching TRBD1. CDR1 and CDR2 from the germline V gene are SGHDN and FVKESK. V trimming: 1 base; J trimming: 1 base; junction bases outside the gene matches: 3. This CDR3 region has 17 residues. The CDR3: CASSQARGLSGANVLTF. As DNA, the CDR3 is TGTGCCAGCAGCCAAGCCAGGGGGCTGTCTGGGGCCAACGTCCTGACTTTC. Full variable domain (remainder filled in from reference TRBV14 and TRBJ2-6): EAGVTQFPSHSVIEKGQTVTLRCDPISGHDNLYWYRRVMGKEIKFLLHFVKESKQDESGMPNNRFLAERTGGTYSTLKVQPAELEDSGVYFCASSQARGLSGANVLTFGAGSRLTVL.

The gene calls are TRBV6-5 and TRBJ2-1; 8 bases align to TRBD1. The CDR3 totals 15 residues. Germline CDR1 reads MNHEY; CDR2 reads SVGAGI. The V gene end was trimmed by 4 bases and the J gene end by 5 bases; junction bases not matched to a gene: 7. CDR3 nucleotides: TGTGCCAGCAGTTCCGACAGGGGAGGAAACAATGAGCAGTTCTTC. Translated, it gives CASSSDRGGNNEQFF.

The chain joins TRBV9 to TRBJ2-2, with unresolved D. V lost 0 bases to trimming and J lost 0 bases, with 9 bases between them. The CDR3 has 16 residues. Germline V gene data show CDR1 as SGDLS and CDR2 as YYNGEE. The CDR3 loop is CASSVVGRANTGELFF. CDR3 in DNA: TGTGCCAGCAGCGTAGTGGGTAGGGCGAACACCGGGGAGCTGTTTTTT.

This clone was recorded a few times. This chain uses TRBV29-1 with TRBJ1-2, with D tentatively TRBD1 (5 bases). Germline assignment: CDR1 SQVTM and CDR2 ANQGSEA. The CDR3 runs 12 residues. The V gene lost 3 bases and the J gene lost 4 bases, with 9 bases spanning the gap. CDR3 sequence: CSVDPGTYGYTF. The CDR3, as DNA: TGCAGCGTTGATCCTGGGACCTATGGCTACACCTTC.

This sequence joins TRBV19 and TRBJ2-1; D gene unclear. V dropped 2 bases and J dropped 0 bases, with 8 bases sitting between them. The V gene's germline CDR1 is LNHDA and CDR2 SQIVND (reference sequence). CDR3 length equals 15 residues. This chain's CDR3 is CASSISPSSYNEQFF. In DNA, the CDR3 is TGTGCCAGTAGTATAAGCCCCAGCTCCTACAATGAGCAGTTCTTC. Full variable domain (outside the CDR3, taken from reference TRBV19 and TRBJ2-1): DGGITQSPKYLFRKEGQNVTLSCEQNLNHDAMYWYRQDPGQGLRLIYYSQIVNDFQKGDIAEGYSVSREKKESFPLTVTSAQKNPTAFYLCASSISPSSYNEQFFGPGTRLTVL.

V gene TRBV5-1 combines with J gene TRBJ2-5; D ambiguous. The length of the CDR3 is 16 residues. V was trimmed by 0 bases and J by 7 bases, leaving 19 bases between them. The germline V gene has CDR1 SGHRS and CDR2 YFSETQ. The CDR3 is CASSLAGSDPLGTQYF. The DNA of the CDR3 is TGCGCCAGCAGCTTGGCGGGTTCGGATCCCCTAGGGACCCAGTACTTC.

This clone has just a few counts. This chain uses TRBV7-3 with TRBJ2-1; D is perhaps TRBD1 or TRBD2 (7 bases each). Deletions cut 5 bases from V and 10 bases from J, with 15 bases between. The CDR3 length is 13 residues. CDR1 and CDR2 from the germline V gene are SGHTA and FQGTGA. The CDR3 spells CASSITGEGEQFF. DNA for the CDR3: TGTGCCAGCAGCATTACAGGGGAGGGCGAGCAGTTCTTC.

The V gene is TRBV10-1, the J gene TRBJ1-1; a weak D match, TRBD1 (6 bases). CDR1 and CDR2 (germline): WNHNN, SYGVQD (reference sequence). The CDR3 covers 13 residues. Trimming shortened V by 6 bases and J by 0 bases, and 8 bases separated the two germline ends. CDR3 DNA sequence: TGCGCCAGCAGACAGGGAGTGAACACTGAAGCTTTCTTT. This codes for CASRQGVNTEAFF.

The chain employs TRBV7-8 and TRBJ2-5; either TRBD1 or TRBD2 may supply D (5 bases each). V was clipped by 1 base and J by 5 bases, with 11 bases between them. Germline V gene data show CDR1 as SGHVS and CDR2 as FQNEAQ. This CDR3 has 14 amino acids. CDR3 sequence: CASSLGRGTETQYF. Written as DNA, the CDR3 is TGTGCCAGCAGCTTAGGGCGTGGGACGGAGACCCAGTACTTC. Filled out from reference TRBV7-8 and TRBJ2-5, the complete variable domain reads GAGVSQSPRYKVAKRGQDVALRCDPISGHVSLFWYQQALGQGPEFLTYFQNEAQLDKSGLPSDRFFAERPEGSVSTLKIQRTQQEDSAVYLCASSLGRGTETQYFGPGTRLLVL.

V and J are TRBV6-6 and TRBJ1-4; 9 bases agree with TRBD1. The trim removed 6 bases at V and 6 bases at J, leaving 5 bases unmatched. The CDR3 is 14 residues long. Per the germline V gene, CDR1 is MNHNY and CDR2 is SVGAGI (reference sequence). In DNA form, the CDR3 reads TGTGCCAGCAGGATCCGGGACAGGGATGAAAAACTGTTTTTT. Residues: CASRIRDRDEKLFF.

This sequence joins TRBV2 and TRBJ1-5; a weak D match, TRBD1 (6 bases). The germline V and J ends were trimmed by 4 bases and 0 bases, with 13 bases remaining between them. The CDR3 sequence is 16 residues long. Germline assignment: CDR1 SNHLY and CDR2 FYNNEI. The CDR3 coding sequence is TGTGCCAGCAGTGGGACAGCGGTCTATAGCAATCAGCCCCAGCATTTT. Its protein is CASSGTAVYSNQPQHF.

The chain recombines TRBV23-1 with TRBJ2-1, with 8 bases fitting TRBD2. TRBV23-1 is noted as an ORF with a role that remains uncertain. Unmatched junction bases numbered 16, after V lost 2 bases and J lost 10 bases. The CDR3 has 17 amino acids. The DNA of the CDR3 is TGCGCCAGCAGTCAACTCCCGGGGAGCGGGGGCGATGGGGAGCAGTTCTTC. Translation: CASSQLPGSGGDGEQFF.

This chain joins TRBV24-1 and TRBJ2-3; TRBD2 agrees at 8 bases. The V segment lost 5 bases and the J segment 5 bases; nucleotides outside the gene matches: 11. Germline CDR1 is KGHDR and CDR2 is SFDVKD. The CDR3 totals 16 residues. CDR3 in amino acids: CATSVVRGGLEDTQYF. The DNA of the CDR3 is TGTGCCACCAGTGTAGTCCGGGGGGGCCTGGAAGATACGCAGTATTTT.

The J gene is TRBJ2-1, the V gene TRBV27; D gene uncertain. CDR1 and CDR2 from the germline V gene are MNHEY and SMNVEV (reference sequence). The CDR3 totals 11 residues. V lost 2 bases and J lost 7, with 3 bases in between. The CDR3 spells CASSLRNEQFF. The CDR3 nucleotides read TGTGCCAGCAGTTTACGGAATGAGCAGTTCTTC.

The chain uses TRBV24-1 and TRBJ2-7; the D gene is possibly TRBD2 (5 bases). Germline CDR1 KGHDR, CDR2 SFDVKD. The CDR3 totals 18 residues. Trimming left V 4 bases short and J 5 bases short, with 26 bases between. CDR3 in amino acids: CATSDPRRGKSIIHEQYV. For the CDR3, the DNA is TGTGCCACCAGTGACCCGAGGAGAGGGAAGTCGATCATACACGAGCAGTACGTC.

The table lists this clone with a count of one. The chain couples TRBV2 to TRBJ2-4; D perhaps matches TRBD2 (5 bases). The CDR3 is 12 amino acids. Germline assignment: CDR1 SNHLY and CDR2 FYNNEI. V was shortened by 4 bases and J by 9 bases, with 10 bases between the two germline ends. The CDR3 nucleotides are TGTGCCAGCAGTGCAACTAGAGCCATTCAGTACTTC. It yields the protein CASSATRAIQYF.

The chain carries TRBV19 and TRBJ2-5; D could derive from TRBD1 or TRBD2 (6 bases each). CDR3 length equals 17 residues. V gave up 1 base and J gave up 1 base, with 16 bases separating them. Germline V gene sequence: CDR1 LNHDA, CDR2 SQIVND (reference sequence). The CDR3 coding sequence is TGTGCCAGTAGTATAGGCGGGGTACAGGGAGGCCAAGAGACCCAGTACTTC. Its protein is CASSIGGVQGGQETQYF.

The chain uses TRBV12-5 and TRBJ2-5, with D possibly TRBD1 on 6 matching bases. The CDR3 spans 16 residues. CDR1 is LGHNT and CDR2 is FRNRAP in the germline V gene. V shed 1 base and J shed 7 bases, with 19 bases lying between them. CDR3 sequence: CASGLAGTDSLRTQYF. DNA for the CDR3: TGTGCTAGTGGTTTGGCGGGTACGGACAGTCTTAGGACCCAGTACTTC.

The J gene is TRBJ1-5, the V gene TRBV6-1, with 8 bases identical to TRBD1. The CDR3 loop spans 17 amino acids. After removal of 4 bases from V and 6 bases from J, the junction contained 14 bases not matched to a gene. The V gene's germline CDR1 is MNHNS and CDR2 SASEGT. CDR3 amino acids: CASSGPPADRGSQPQHF. The CDR3 DNA follows: TGTGCCAGCAGTGGACCGCCTGCCGACAGGGGAAGTCAGCCCCAGCATTTT.

This clone has just a few counts. V gene TRBV19 combines with J gene TRBJ1-6; 9 bases agree with TRBD1. Germline CDR1 and CDR2: LNHDA and SQIVND (reference sequence). V lost 3 bases to trimming and J lost 0 bases; unmatched junction nucleotides: 6. The CDR3 spans 18 residues. CDR3 in amino acids: CASSMTGQGSSYNSPLHF. The CDR3 region has the DNA TGTGCCAGTAGTATGACGGGACAGGGAAGCTCCTATAATTCACCCCTCCACTTT.

CDR3 residues: CATSDINPGPNNEQFF. For the CDR3, the DNA is TGTGCCACCAGTGATATAAACCCGGGACCAAACAATGAGCAGTTCTTC. J is TRBJ2-1 and V is TRBV24-1; D tentatively reads TRBD1 or TRBD2 (5 bases each). CDR3 length: 16 amino acids. CDR1 KGHDR and CDR2 SFDVKD come from the germline V gene. V lost 3 bases and J 5 bases, leaving 16 bases between the germline ends.